The 22 T cell receptor beta chains in this list originate from one sample, sequenced in a study of tumor-infiltrating lymphocytes in primary liver carcinoma. Germline DNA was also extracted, with blood RNA taken from unsorted whole blood. Starting from approximately 470 ng of total RNA, TCR beta cDNA was produced with a primer in the constant region. A slightly modified ARM-PCR protocol with three nested multiplex PCR rounds produced these TCR beta libraries. The opening two PCR rounds, around 9 cycles each, paired TRBV1-TRBV30 forward primers with a C-beta reverse primer. Via MiXCR, TCRdb re-called the multiplex PCR reads, giving one row per CDR3 protein. The sample lists about 310,000 distinct CDR3 sequences, approximately 54% occurring once. Input material: peripheral blood. These receptors all come from a woman in her thirties with primary liver carcinoma and hepatitis B virus infection.

In the case of this clonotype: The conserved closing phenylalanine or tryptophan is absent in this CDR3, likely reflecting a read error. No DNA is shown, since the ends of the CDR3 on it are uncertain; the CDR3 is the one TCRdb lists. The chain joins TRBV6-5 to TRBJ1-2. The CDR3 has 13 amino acids, counting both end residues. CDR1 is MNHEY and CDR2 is SVGAGI in the germline V gene. CDR3 loop: CASSPREVYGYSL.

The chain carries TRBV7-9 and TRBJ2-7, with D maybe TRBD2 (5 bases). CDR1 and CDR2 (germline): SEHNR, FQNEAQ (reference sequence). Trimming removed 6 bases from V and 1 base from J, with 13 bases in between. This CDR3 is built from 14 residues. DNA for the CDR3: TGTGCCAGCAGTCGCACCCGGGATTCCTACGAGCAGTACTTC. This gives the protein CASSRTRDSYEQYF.

Remarks on this clonotype: Since a much larger clone is just one base distant, this may be a read error. The rearrangement links TRBV29-1 to TRBJ2-2, with D perhaps matching TRBD1 or TRBD2 (6 bases each). Germline CDR1 reads SQVTM; CDR2 reads ANQGSEA. This CDR3 contains 14 residues. With 8 bases removed from V and 1 base from J, the gap between germline ends came to 14 bases. The chain's CDR3 is CSIVGGLNTGELFF. The CDR3 DNA sequence: TGCAGCATTGTTGGGGGGCTGAACACCGGGGAGCTGTTTTTT.

This clonotype was counted only a few times. The chain links TRBV13 to TRBJ2-7, with TRBD2 identical over 8 bases. V gave up 2 bases and J gave up 4 bases; unmatched junction bases: 16. The CDR3 totals 18 residues. The germline CDR1 and CDR2 sequences are PRHDT and FYEKMQ (reference sequence). This chain's CDR3 is CASSLIGLGEREPYEQYF. CDR3 nucleotides: TGTGCCAGCAGCTTAATCGGGCTCGGGGAGCGGGAGCCGTACGAGCAGTACTTC.

With respect to this clonotype: This CDR3 is missing its conserved last phenylalanine or tryptophan, likely due to a read error. This chain's CDR3 is CASSFGALNYGYTL. The CDR3 bases are TGTGCCAGCAGCTTCGGGGCCCTCAACTATGGCTACACCTTG. This rearrangement joins TRBV11-2 to TRBJ1-2, with D maybe TRBD1 (5 bases). Germline V gene lookup returns CDR1 SGHAT and CDR2 FQNNGV. The V end lost 3 bases, the J end lost 2 bases, and 10 bases lay between the germline ends. The CDR3 spans 14 residues.

With regard to this clonotype: This could be a read error, since a much larger clone is one nucleotide away. This rearrangement joins TRBV12-3 or TRBV12-4 to TRBJ1-1, with D unresolved. The CDR3 runs to 15 residues. DNA of the CDR3: TGTGCCAACAGTGATGCTTCGGCTGCGAACACTGAAGCTTTCTTT. Translated: CANSDASAANTEAFF.

The chain recombines TRBV12-3 or TRBV12-4 with TRBJ1-2, with 8 bases fitting TRBD1. The CDR3 is 15 residues long. Trimming took 8 bases from V and 0 from J; bases not matched to a gene: 8. This chain's CDR3 is CASAPRTGTNYGYTF. For the CDR3, the DNA is TGTGCCAGCGCTCCTAGGACAGGGACTAACTATGGCTACACCTTC.

A note on this clonotype: Mismatch with germline at one junction end may stem from a read error. The chain links TRBV29-1 to TRBJ2-1; D is uncertain. This CDR3 comprises 12 residues. Germline CDR1 and CDR2: SQVTM and ANQGSEA. The DNA for the CDR3 is TGTGGATGCACGGAAACCTACAATGAGCAGTTCTTC. This sequence encodes CGCTETYNEQFF.

The genes are TRBV7-2 and TRBJ2-7; no reliable D call. The CDR3 runs 11 residues. CDR1 and CDR2 (germline): SGHTA, FQGNSA. The germline V and J ends were trimmed by 7 bases and 5 bases, with 9 bases remaining between them. This CDR3 reads CASTLANEQYF. The DNA of the CDR3 is TGTGCCAGCACCTTGGCCAACGAGCAGTACTTC.

The chain joins TRBV28 to TRBJ2-1; 8 bases match TRBD2. V shed 11 bases and J 6 bases; nucleotides not matched to a gene: 12. This CDR3 contains 14 residues. Germline-derived CDR1 and CDR2 are MDHEN and SYDVKM. This CDR3 is CAFGGTSGTNEQFF. CDR3 bases: TGTGCCTTTGGGGGGACTAGTGGCACCAATGAGCAGTTCTTC.

In its sample, this clonotype was seen a few times. The chain carries TRBV14 and TRBJ2-7; TRBD1 might be the D (6 bases). Between the trimmed V and J ends, which lost 1 base and 1 base, there was a span of 11 bases. Germline CDR1 and CDR2: SGHDN and FVKESK. The CDR3 extends over 15 amino acids. The DNA of the CDR3 is TGTGCCAGCAGCCAAGGGTCAGGGGCTTCCTACGAGCAGTACTTC. Amino acids: CASSQGSGASYEQYF. Variable domain in full (rest from reference TRBV14 and TRBJ2-7): EAGVTQFPSHSVIEKGQTVTLRCDPISGHDNLYWYRRVMGKEIKFLLHFVKESKQDESGMPNNRFLAERTGGTYSTLKVQPAELEDSGVYFCASSQGSGASYEQYFGPGTRLTVT.

This clonotype showed up just once. Just one base apart from a much larger clone, this may be a read error. V usage is TRBV6-1 and J usage is TRBJ2-1; D is possibly TRBD1 or TRBD2 (5 bases each). Germline CDR1 MNHNS, CDR2 SASEGT. The CDR3 covers 15 residues. CDR3 sequence: CTSSPTWDVRNEQFF. The CDR3 bases are TGTACCAGCAGCCCGACATGGGACGTACGCAATGAGCAGTTCTTC.

This clonotype has a handful of counts. The chain links TRBV6-6 to TRBJ1-6, with 9 bases identical to TRBD1. V trimming: 6 bases; J trimming: 5 bases; junction bases outside the gene matches: 8. The CDR3 totals 16 residues. Per the germline V gene, CDR1 is MNHNY and CDR2 is SVGAGI (reference sequence). CDR3 bases: TGTGCCAGCAGCATCCTCCGGACAGGGGATAATTCACCCCTCCACTTT. It encodes CASSILRTGDNSPLHF.

Written as DNA, the CDR3 is TGCGCCAGCAGGATGGGGGGCAATGAGCAGTTCTTC. Translating it yields CASRMGGNEQFF. The chain couples TRBV5-1 to TRBJ2-1; D may be TRBD2 (6 bases). Germline lookup yields CDR1 SGHRS and CDR2 YFSETQ. V lost 5 bases, J lost 6 bases, and 9 bases lay in between. This CDR3 comprises 12 residues.

Many counts were recorded for this clonotype. The chain combines TRBV12-3 or TRBV12-4 with TRBJ2-2; the match to TRBD2 covers 7 bases. The trim removed 4 bases at V and 1 base at J, leaving 18 bases unmatched. CDR3 size: 20 residues. The CDR3, as DNA: TGTGCCAGCAGTTCCCCCCTCCGGGGACTACTCATATTGAACACCGGGGAGCTGTTTTTT. It is translated as CASSSPLRGLLILNTGELFF.

This clonotype has a count of ten or more. This chain joins TRBV6-2 or TRBV6-3 and TRBJ1-1; the D is unclear. The CDR3 length is 11 residues. Germline V gene data show CDR1 as MNHEY and CDR2 as SVGEGT. V lost 6 bases and J 7 bases, leaving 9 bases between the germline ends. CDR3 protein: CASSLGDEAFF. As DNA, the CDR3 is TGTGCCAGCAGCTTAGGAGATGAAGCTTTCTTT.

Concerning this clonotype: This could be a read error, since a much larger clone is one nucleotide away. The gene calls are TRBV6-2 or TRBV6-3 and TRBJ1-2; D remains ambiguous. Germline V CDR1 and CDR2: MNHEY, SVGEGT. This CDR3 is 14 amino acids long. The germline V and J ends were trimmed by 6 bases and 4 bases, with 15 bases remaining between them. The CDR3 nucleotides read TGTGCCAGCAGATTGGTAGGCGCTGGCTATGGCTACACCTTC. As protein: CASRLVGAGYGYTF.

Comment on this clonotype: It may be a read error: a sequence one base away is much more abundant. The genes are TRBV6-1 and TRBJ2-1; the D is unclear. The V gene's germline CDR1 is MNHNS and CDR2 SASEGT. CDR3 length equals 15 residues. The CDR3 DNA sequence: TGTGTCAGCACCGCCATAAAGAGCTCCTACAATGAGCAGTTCTTC. Its translation: CVSTAIKSSYNEQFF.

This clonotype was picked up many times. The chain is built from TRBV6-6 and TRBJ2-7, with 9 bases fitting TRBD2. CDR1 MNHNY and CDR2 SVGAGI come from the germline V gene (reference sequence). This CDR3 comprises 17 residues. V lost 5 bases to trimming and J lost 4 bases; unmatched junction nucleotides: 15. CDR3 amino acids: CASSPTFPRGRGYEQYF. The CDR3 region has the DNA TGTGCCAGCAGTCCAACCTTTCCCCGCGGGAGGGGGTACGAGCAGTACTTC.

In the case of this clonotype: This may be a read error: a much more frequent sequence differs by one nucleotide. CDR3 in DNA: TGTGCCAGCAGTTACAGTGTAGACTACGAGCAGTACTTC. Translating gives CASSYSVDYEQYF. V gene TRBV6-5 combines with J gene TRBJ2-7; no clear D. This CDR3 contains 13 residues. V dropped 2 bases and J dropped 3 bases, with 8 bases sitting between them. Germline V gives CDR1 MNHEY, CDR2 SVGAGI.

Concerning this clonotype itself: This sequence may be a read error, since a much larger clone differs from it by one base. This rearrangement joins TRBV6-5 to TRBJ2-7; 8 nucleotides line up with TRBD2. Germline assignment: CDR1 MNHEY and CDR2 SVGAGI. The CDR3 covers 12 residues. CDR3 sequence reads: CASRAGAYKQYF. CDR3 DNA sequence: TGTGCCAGCAGAGCGGGGGCCTACAAGCAGTACTTC.

Remarks on this clonotype: A read error may produce the germline difference seen at one junction end. The chain is built from TRBV28 and TRBJ2-7, with D possibly TRBD2 on 6 matching bases. Germline CDR1 is MDHEN and CDR2 is SYDVKM. CDR3 length equals 13 residues. In nucleotides, the CDR3 is TGTGCCAGCAGTCCTAGCGAACCCTACGGGCAGTACTTC. It translates to CASSPSEPYGQYF.